The 7 T cell receptor beta chains reported below all come from one sample, sequenced in a study of patients and donors after allogeneic stem cell transplantation. TCRdb reprocessed the RT-PCR reads via MiXCR and lists one record per CDR3 protein. The repertoire holds roughly 200,000 distinct CDR3 sequences, over 30% seen once, with approximately 10% in the top ten. Input material: blood, either unsorted or a sorted T cell fraction (not recorded which). The receptors here all came from a human donor who was either an allogeneic HSCT recipient or a stem cell or donor lymphocyte infusion donor (not recorded which). It is not recorded whose cells these are; they may come from a transplant donor.

V usage is TRBV20-1 and J usage is TRBJ2-7; TRBD1 might be the D (6 bases). The germline V gene has CDR1 DFQATT and CDR2 SNEGSKA (reference sequence). Trimming left V 7 bases short and J 3 bases short, with 16 bases between. CDR3 length: 13 amino acids. CDR3 in DNA: TGCAGTGACTCCCGGGGACAAAACTACGAGCAGTACTTC. Amino acid sequence: CSDSRGQNYEQYF.

The gene calls are TRBV29-1 and TRBJ2-1; D possibly corresponds to TRBD2 (6 bases). Trimming left V 4 bases short and J 7 bases short, with 17 bases between. Germline lookup yields CDR1 SQVTM and CDR2 ANQGSEA. This CDR3 is built from 14 residues. The CDR3 loop is CSVVEGRGLNEQFF. CDR3 nucleotide sequence: TGCAGCGTTGTGGAGGGAAGGGGCTTAAATGAGCAGTTCTTC.

This clonotype was detected a few times. The chain recombines TRBV4-3 with TRBJ2-7; D might be TRBD2 (5 bases). Per germline, CDR1 LGHNA and CDR2 YSLEER. This CDR3 has 14 amino acids. V shed 1 base and J shed 5 bases, with 12 bases lying between them. The CDR3 loop is CASSQGVTRDEQYF. The CDR3 coding sequence is TGCGCCAGCAGCCAAGGGGTTACTAGGGACGAGCAGTACTTC.

J is TRBJ1-2 and V is TRBV29-1; D ambiguous. V was pared by 3 bases and J by 2 bases, with 10 bases between. The CDR3 consists of 13 residues. Germline V gene sequence: CDR1 SQVTM, CDR2 ANQGSEA. CDR3 DNA: TGCAGCGTTGATCCCCAGGAGAACTATGGCTACACCTTC. Protein product: CSVDPQENYGYTF.

This clonotype turned up a few times. The chain couples TRBV4-1 to TRBJ1-5, with 7 nucleotides matching TRBD1. J gave up 11 bases and V 1 base, and 14 bases lay outside the gene matches. CDR3 length: 16 residues. Germline V gives CDR1 MGHRA, CDR2 YSYEKL. The CDR3 DNA follows: TGCGCCAGCAGCCAAGCACCCGACAGGGCAGGTAAGGCCCAGCATTTT. It yields the protein CASSQAPDRAGKAQHF.

The chain is built from TRBV4-3 and TRBJ1-2; 9 bases are a match to TRBD1. Germline CDR1 is LGHNA and CDR2 is YSLEER. J lost 7 bases, V lost 0 bases, and 6 bases had no gene match. This CDR3 has 15 amino acids. CDR3 region: CASSQDRDRGIGYTF. In nucleotides, the CDR3 is TGCGCCAGCAGCCAAGATCGAGACAGGGGGATTGGCTACACCTTC.

The chain recombines TRBV7-2 with TRBJ2-3; maybe TRBD2 (5 bases). V lost 5 bases, J lost 1 base, and 19 bases lay in between. The CDR3 is 17 amino acids. CDR1 is SGHTA, CDR2 FQGNSA, per germline. The CDR3 loop reads CASSPRGHGARTDTQYF. CDR3 DNA: TGTGCCAGCAGCCCCAGAGGGCACGGCGCGCGCACAGATACGCAGTATTTT.